This TCR beta chain was recovered during a study of blood T cell repertoires in COVID-19. Across the study: Whether acute or convalescent, the COVID-19 samples came from the United States, Italy and Spain.

The authors' processing: Amplification with reference gene primers provided the estimates of nucleated cell counts. Here immunoSEQ multiplex PCR was the method, and the copy in TCRdb shows in-frame clones only, minus some. V, J and clone size are those of that table, while D and trimming were read from the DNA. The sample gives some 250,000 clones, roughly 90% of which show up once; around 0.8% is in the top ten. The CDR3 runs to 16 residues. V was clipped by 3 bases and J by 4 bases; unmatched bases: 11. Germline lookup yields CDR1 MGHDK and CDR2 SYGVNS. The material sequenced was peripheral blood. The rearrangement links TRBV25-1 to TRBJ1-2, with TRBD1 matching 7 bases. This clonotype was obtained from a woman aged 25 to 45 with acute or convalescent COVID-19. CDR3 protein: CASSDTKTGDLYGYTF. The CDR3 DNA is TGTGCCAGCAGTGACACTAAAACAGGGGACCTCTATGGCTACACCTTC.